This T cell receptor beta chain was recorded in a study of blood T cell repertoires in COVID-19. In the study overall: Collection of acute and convalescent COVID-19 samples took place in the United States, Italy and Spain. Sources were T cells, B-cell-depleted T cells, or PBMCs; the material itself was cDNA or gDNA.

Profiled with immunoSEQ multiplex PCR; TCRdb holds only in-frame clones, not every one. The sample gives some 87,000 clones, 60% to 85% of which show up once; about 8.1% is in the top ten. CDR3 length equals 16 residues. Trimming cost V 3 bases and J 0 bases; bases outside gene matches: 7. Germline V lookup: CDR1 DFQATT, CDR2 SNEGSKA (reference sequence). V usage is TRBV20-1 and J usage is TRBJ2-7, with 11 bases aligning to TRBD1. The sequencing sample was made of peripheral blood. This sequence originates from a man over 45 who had recovered from COVID-19. The CDR3 nucleotides read TGCAGTGCTAGTGGGGGGACAGGGGGAACCTCCTACGAGCAGTACTTC. This encodes CSASGGTGGTSYEQYF.